There are many counts of the clone carrying this T cell receptor (beta chain). The sample's time point: patch test 1, 2 weeks after DPC sensitization. Treatment of the sample: therapeutic diphenylcyclopropenone sensitization with weekly scalp DPC. The sample belongs to a study of human T cells and chemical hapten exposure. One entry per CDR3 protein results from TCRdb running MiXCR on the RACE reads. This table has 180,000 or so distinct CDR3 sequences, about 14% appearing once. This CDR3 has 15 amino acids. Germline V gene data show CDR1 as SGHTA and CDR2 as FQGNSA. Between the trimmed V and J ends, which lost 0 bases and 5 bases, there was a span of 13 bases.

Sequenced material: whole blood, taken in connection with sensitization to the hapten diphenylcyclopropenone (DPC). This receptor was taken from a woman in her twenties or thirties with alopecia areata. Some clones in this sample may be carry-over from other donors' samples. The J gene is TRBJ2-5, the V gene TRBV7-2; a weak D match, TRBD2 (5 bases). CDR3 nucleotide sequence: TGTGCCAGCAGCTTAGCGTCTAGCCCGGGGGAGACCCAGTACTTC. It codes for CASSLASSPGETQYF.